These 10 T cell receptor beta chains originate from one sample sequenced in a study of cytomegalovirus exposure and HLA in healthy donors. It was with 60 Vbeta and 13 Jbeta primers that the PCR ran. This table comes from immunoSEQ multiplex PCR, and its TCRdb copy is limited to in-frame clones, with some not included. The sample has approximately 150,000 clones; approximately 80% are singletons. Material: PBMCs. These receptors were taken from a man aged 25-45 years in good health and CMV-seropositive.

This rearrangement joins TRBV7-9 to TRBJ2-1, with 7 bases that match TRBD2. With 4 bases clipped from V and 9 bases from J, the junction kept 12 bases outside the gene matches. This CDR3 has 15 amino acids. CDR1 SEHNR and CDR2 FQNEAQ come from the germline V gene (reference sequence). The CDR3 sequence is CASSSGLGGSGEQFF. The CDR3 DNA follows: TGTGCCAGCAGCTCGGGCTTGGGAGGGAGCGGTGAGCAGTTCTTC.

This clone came up a few times. The chain employs TRBV28 and TRBJ1-5, with 10 nucleotides matching TRBD1. Germline V gene data show CDR1 as MDHEN and CDR2 as SYDVKM. V shed 6 bases and J 6 bases; nucleotides not matched to a gene: 8. This CDR3 is built from 15 residues. CDR3 loop: CASSYGDRGSQPQHF. CDR3 sequence (DNA): TGTGCCAGCAGCTACGGGGACAGGGGATCTCAGCCCCAGCATTTT. Based on the CDR3 plus reference TRBV28 and TRBJ1-5, the full variable domain is DVKVTQSSRYLVKRTGEKVFLECVQDMDHENMFWYRQDPGLGLRLIYFSYDVKMKEKGDIPEGYSVSREKKERFSLILESASTNQTSMYLCASSYGDRGSQPQHFGDGTRLSIL.

V usage is TRBV7-6 and J usage is TRBJ2-3; 11 bases agree with TRBD2. Germline V gives CDR1 SGHVS, CDR2 FNYEAQ. Trimming cost V 4 bases and J 4 bases; bases outside gene matches: 7. The length of the CDR3 is 16 residues. The CDR3, as DNA: TGTGCCAGCAGCTCTCTACTAGCGGGAGTTGCAGATACGCAGTATTTT. This translates into CASSSLLAGVADTQYF. Full variable domain (remainder filled in from reference TRBV7-6 and TRBJ2-3): GAGVSQSPRYKVTKRGQDVALRCDPISGHVSLYWYRQALGQGPEFLTYFNYEAQQDKSGLPNDRFSAERPEGSISTLTIQRTEQRDSAMYRCASSSLLAGVADTQYFGPGTRLTVL.

This clone was seen only once. This rearrangement joins TRBV13 to TRBJ2-1, with D possibly being TRBD1 (6 bases). Germline V gene lookup returns CDR1 PRHDT and CDR2 FYEKMQ (reference sequence). This CDR3 region has 12 residues. V was trimmed by 3 bases and J by 8 bases, leaving 8 bases between them. CDR3 in amino acids: CASSFKGDEQFF. DNA for the CDR3: TGTGCCAGCAGCTTTAAGGGGGATGAGCAGTTCTTC.

This clone was detected a few times. This chain links TRBV5-5 with TRBJ2-6, with 11 bases matching TRBD2. V dropped 0 bases and J dropped 2; count of bases not matched to a gene: 7. Per the germline V gene, CDR1 is SGHKS and CDR2 is YYEKEE (reference sequence). The CDR3 length is 19 residues. CDR3 nucleotide sequence: TGTGCCAGCAGCTTGGGGGGAAATAGCGGGAGGGCTGGGGCCAACGTCCTGACTTTC. The encoded protein is CASSLGGNSGRAGANVLTF. The full variable domain, completed using reference TRBV5-5 and TRBJ2-6, is DAGVTQSPTHLIKTRGQQVTLRCSPISGHKSVSWYQQVLGQGPQFIFQYYEKEERGRGNFPDRFSARQFPNYSSELNVNALLLGDSALYLCASSLGGNSGRAGANVLTFGAGSRLTVL.

CDR3 region: CASSAGQYSNQPQHF. For the CDR3, the DNA is TGTGCCAGCAGTGCGGGACAGTATAGCAATCAGCCCCAGCATTTT. The V call is TRBV28, the J call TRBJ1-5, with 7 positions matching TRBD1. The length of the CDR3 is 15 residues. Per germline, CDR1 MDHEN and CDR2 SYDVKM. J gave up 0 bases and V 5 bases, and 4 bases lay outside the gene matches.

The sample holds a few counts of this clone. The rearrangement joins TRBV29-1 to TRBJ1-3; D unresolved. This CDR3 has 12 residues. The germline gives CDR1 SQVTM, CDR2 ANQGSEA. The V end was cut by 4 bases, the J end by 1 base, with 5 bases between. CDR3 DNA: TGCAGCGTTGGCGAATCTGGAAACACCATATATTTT. Amino acid sequence: CSVGESGNTIYF.

There are a few counts of this clone. This chain links TRBV11-2 with TRBJ2-1; possibly TRBD1 for D (6 bases). CDR1 and CDR2 from the germline V gene are SGHAT and FQNNGV. Trimming removed 0 bases from V and 0 bases from J, with 9 bases in between. This CDR3 has 16 residues. The CDR3 coding sequence is TGTGCCAGCAGCTTAGAGTCCAGGGGCTCCTACAATGAGCAGTTCTTC. Translating it yields CASSLESRGSYNEQFF.

The CDR3 bases are TGTGCCAGTAGTATCAGGGTGGGGACAGGCAGTGAAGCTTTCTTT. Protein: CASSIRVGTGSEAFF. This sequence joins TRBV19 and TRBJ1-1; 8 positions agree with TRBD1. Losses at the gene ends were 3 bases for V and 7 bases for J; bases not matched to a gene: 10. Germline V lookup: CDR1 LNHDA, CDR2 SQIVND (reference sequence). The CDR3 covers 15 residues.

This sequence joins TRBV10-2 and TRBJ1-2; 7 positions agree with TRBD1. The germline CDR1 and CDR2 sequences are WSHSY and SAAADI. CDR3 size: 13 residues. The J segment lost 3 bases and the V segment lost 5 bases, leaving 3 bases of the junction unmatched. Here the CDR3 reads CASSFQGDYGYTF. CDR3 coding DNA: TGCGCCAGCAGTTTTCAGGGGGACTATGGCTACACCTTC.